The 27 T cell receptor beta chains below were found in one sample sequenced in a study of T cell repertoires in cytomegalovirus infection. Using its own MiXCR run on the reads, TCRdb lists one record per CDR3 protein. Counted here are roughly 720,000 distinct CDR3 sequences, roughly 35% occurring once; the ten biggest clones make up 2.5% to 3%. Specimen: PBMCs. The receptors here all came from a human donor in good health (CMV status not recorded). Some clones in this sample may be carry-over from other donors' samples.

The V gene is TRBV7-9, the J gene TRBJ1-5; the D is unclear. The CDR3 consists of 12 residues. With 3 bases removed from V and 9 bases from J, the gap between germline ends came to 9 bases. Germline-derived CDR1 and CDR2 are SEHNR and FQNEAQ (reference sequence). The CDR3, as DNA: TGTGCCAGCAGCTTCCCCATGGGGCCCCAGCATTTT. Amino acid sequence: CASSFPMGPQHF.

As regards this clonotype: The junction departs from germline at one end; a sequencing error may be responsible. The chain employs TRBV5-5 and TRBJ2-1, with D possibly being TRBD1 or TRBD2 (6 bases each). Per germline, CDR1 SGHKS and CDR2 YYEKEE (reference sequence). The CDR3 sequence is 15 residues long. This chain's CDR3 is CDSRWGANWYNEQFF. The CDR3 nucleotides read TGTGACAGCAGGTGGGGGGCCAATTGGTACAATGAGCAGTTCTTC.

V usage is TRBV10-3 and J usage is TRBJ1-2; D remains ambiguous. CDR1 is ENHRY and CDR2 is SYGVKD in the germline V gene. The V end was cut by 0 bases, the J end by 7 bases, with 15 bases between. There are 15 residues in the CDR3. The DNA of the CDR3 is TGTGCCATCAGTGAGTCATCCCGGGGAATAGGTGGCTACACCTTC. Translated, it gives CAISESSRGIGGYTF.

This clonotype was picked up many times. J is TRBJ2-3 and V is TRBV7-2; D is perhaps TRBD1 or TRBD2 (5 bases each). There are 15 residues in the CDR3. The germline CDR1 and CDR2 sequences are SGHTA and FQGNSA. V lost 2 bases to trimming and J lost 2 bases, with 11 bases between them. DNA of the CDR3: TGTGCCAGCAGCTTACGGGGCTCCTCCACAGATACGCAGTATTTT. Amino acids: CASSLRGSSTDTQYF.

This clonotype was seen a few times. The V and J genes are TRBV7-3 and TRBJ2-3; D may correspond to TRBD1 or TRBD2 (6 bases each). Deletions cut 1 base from V and 3 bases from J, with 11 bases between. The CDR3 is 15 residues long. Per the germline V gene, CDR1 is SGHTA and CDR2 is FQGTGA. The CDR3 sequence is CASSLRGGRTDTQYF. The CDR3 nucleotides read TGTGCCAGCAGCTTAAGAGGGGGGCGTACAGATACGCAGTATTTT.

This clonotype was counted between two and nine times. The chain uses TRBV6-1 and TRBJ1-5; weak D call: TRBD1 (6 bases). CDR1 MNHNS and CDR2 SASEGT come from the germline V gene. V was clipped by 5 bases and J by 1 base, with 15 bases between them. This CDR3 region has 16 residues. The CDR3 sequence: CASSSTGMRSNQPQHF. The CDR3 coding sequence is TGTGCCAGCAGTAGTACAGGGATGCGGAGCAATCAGCCCCAGCATTTT.

The V call is TRBV5-1, the J call TRBJ2-7; 10 bases line up with TRBD2. V lost 4 bases, J lost 3 bases, and 13 bases stayed unmatched. Germline CDR1 and CDR2: SGHRS and YFSETQ. The CDR3 has 17 residues. In DNA, the CDR3 is TGCGCCAGCAGCCCCGTCGGGGGGGCTAGCGGGAGCTACGAGCAGTACTTC. Its protein is CASSPVGGASGSYEQYF.

V and J are TRBV29-1 and TRBJ2-1; 7 bases agree with TRBD1. With 4 bases clipped from V and 4 bases from J, the junction kept 7 bases outside the gene matches. The CDR3 runs to 14 residues. Germline CDR1 is SQVTM and CDR2 is ANQGSEA. The CDR3 protein is CSVGPGQNYNEQFF. In DNA form, the CDR3 reads TGCAGCGTTGGCCCGGGACAGAATTACAATGAGCAGTTCTTC.

This clonotype was counted only a few times. The chain couples TRBV12-3 or TRBV12-4 to TRBJ2-2; perhaps TRBD1 as D (6 bases). The V and J ends lost 5 bases and 6 bases respectively, with 16 bases between them. The CDR3 runs to 15 residues. Here the CDR3 DNA reads TGTGCCAGCAGTACTCGGACAGAGGGGGCCGGGGAGCTGTTTTTT. This encodes CASSTRTEGAGELFF.

This chain connects TRBV7-9 to TRBJ2-1, with D possibly TRBD2 on 5 matching bases. V was shortened by 5 bases and J by 6 bases, with 14 bases between the two germline ends. The CDR3 is 14 amino acids. CDR1 is SEHNR, CDR2 FQNEAQ, per germline (reference sequence). CDR3 region: CASSDRTGINEQFF. The CDR3 DNA reads TGTGCCAGCAGCGACCGGACGGGGATCAATGAGCAGTTCTTC. The whole variable domain, remainder taken from reference TRBV7-9 and TRBJ2-1, is DTGVSQNPRHKITKRGQNVTFRCDPISEHNRLYWYRQTLGQGPEFLTYFQNEAQLEKSRLLSDRFSAERPKGSFSTLEIQRTEQGDSAMYLCASSDRTGINEQFFGPGTRLTVL.

The chain joins TRBV24-1 to TRBJ2-3; tentatively, D is TRBD2 (6 bases). This CDR3 spans 14 amino acids. CDR1 and CDR2 from the germline V gene are KGHDR and SFDVKD. The V and J ends lost 4 bases and 2 bases respectively, with 9 bases between them. Written as DNA, the CDR3 is TGTGCCACCAGTGAAGCGGGTGACACAGATACGCAGTATTTT. Encoded protein: CATSEAGDTDTQYF.

This clonotype was observed a few times. The chain recombines TRBV28 with TRBJ1-2, with D possibly being TRBD1 (6 bases). The CDR3 length is 11 residues. Germline lookup yields CDR1 MDHEN and CDR2 SYDVKM. The ends were cut back, 6 bases at V and 8 bases at J, with 10 bases in the middle. The CDR3 reads CASRGAVGYTF. CDR3 in DNA: TGTGCCAGCAGGGGGGCGGTCGGCTACACCTTC.

This clonotype was seen a handful of times. The chain joins TRBV12-3 or TRBV12-4 to TRBJ1-1; no firm D call. CDR3 size: 15 residues. The V and J ends lost 1 base and 0 bases respectively, with 9 bases between them. The CDR3 here is CASSLEGGMNTEAFF. The CDR3 nucleotides read TGTGCCAGCAGTTTAGAAGGTGGCATGAACACTGAAGCTTTCTTT.

The chain links TRBV11-2 to TRBJ1-2, with unresolved D. CDR3 length: 13 residues. Trimming removed 2 bases at V and 7 bases at J, with 11 bases between. Germline assignment: CDR1 SGHAT and CDR2 FQNNGV. CDR3 loop: CASSLQVRTGYTF. In DNA, the CDR3 is TGTGCCAGCAGCTTACAGGTCAGGACTGGCTACACCTTC.

For this clonotype: A much larger clone lies one base from this, so it may be a read error. J is TRBJ2-1 and V is TRBV7-6; D perhaps matches TRBD1 (6 bases). Trimming took 2 bases from V and 9 from J, leaving 11 bases between them. Germline lookup yields CDR1 SGHVS and CDR2 FNYEAQ. The CDR3 is 13 residues long. The DNA of the CDR3 is TGTGCCAGCAGCTTACAGGCCAGGGGTGAGCAGTTCTTC. This translates into CASSLQARGEQFF.

The CDR3 spells CATCPGVSNQPQHF. The CDR3 DNA follows: TGTGCCACCTGCCCTGGGGTTAGCAATCAGCCCCAGCATTTT. The V and J genes are TRBV24-1 and TRBJ1-5; D gene ambiguous. Trimming left V 9 bases short and J 0 bases short, with 11 bases between. This CDR3 is built from 14 residues. Germline V lookup: CDR1 KGHDR, CDR2 SFDVKD.

Turning to this clonotype: A read error is possible here, since a much larger clone lies one base away. The V and J genes are TRBV7-2 and TRBJ1-5; D may be TRBD1 (5 bases). CDR3 length: 13 amino acids. Germline CDR1 SGHTA, CDR2 FQGNSA. This CDR3 is CSSTQGSNQPQHF. CDR3 nucleotides: TGTTCCAGCACCCAGGGTAGCAATCAGCCCCAGCATTTT.

This clonotype was counted only a few times. The chain is built from TRBV27 and TRBJ2-3, with D perhaps matching TRBD2 (5 bases). CDR3 size: 13 residues. Trimming stripped 6 bases from V and 4 bases from J, with 11 bases between. The germline V gene encodes CDR1 MNHEY and CDR2 SMNVEV (reference sequence). CDR3 in DNA: TGTGCCAGCAGGGGGAGCGGTGCAGATACGCAGTATTTT. Translated: CASRGSGADTQYF.

This clonotype came up a few times. The chain couples TRBV6-1 to TRBJ1-2; 12 bases agree with TRBD1. The CDR3 has 16 amino acids. V lost 6 bases and J lost 5; bases outside the gene matches: 10. Germline CDR1 reads MNHNS; CDR2 reads SASEGT. The chain's CDR3 is CASSSGTGGAVYGYTF. DNA for the CDR3: TGTGCCAGCAGCTCCGGGACAGGGGGCGCAGTTTATGGCTACACCTTC.

On this clonotype itself: One end of the junction is discordant with germline, which a read error may explain. The rearrangement joins TRBV7-3 to TRBJ2-1, with 10 bases matching TRBD1. The CDR3 consists of 11 residues. Germline CDR1 reads SGHTA; CDR2 reads FQGTGA. The DNA of the CDR3 is TGTGCCAGCAGCATCGGGACAGGGGTTCGCTTC. The encoded protein is CASSIGTGVRF.

The chain is built from TRBV7-2 and TRBJ2-7; the D gene is possibly TRBD2 (6 bases). This CDR3 has 14 residues. Germline loops: CDR1 SGHTA, CDR2 FQGNSA. The V end was cut by 3 bases, the J end by 3 bases, with 12 bases between. The CDR3, as DNA: TGTGCCAGCAGCTTGATGCGGGGCAACTACGAGCAGTACTTC. Amino acids: CASSLMRGNYEQYF.

The genes are TRBV4-1 and TRBJ1-1, with D tentatively TRBD1 (5 bases). Germline CDR1 reads MGHRA; CDR2 reads YSYEKL. Trimming stripped 1 base from V and 7 bases from J, with 10 bases between. The CDR3 length is 13 residues. The chain's CDR3 is CASSQGGNDEAFF. The CDR3 nucleotides read TGCGCCAGCAGCCAAGGGGGGAACGATGAAGCTTTCTTT.

This clonotype has just a few counts. The rearrangement joins TRBV7-9 to TRBJ1-3; D is perhaps TRBD1 (5 bases). CDR3 length equals 16 residues. Trimming stripped 5 bases from V and 4 bases from J, with 18 bases between. Germline V CDR1 and CDR2: SEHNR, FQNEAQ (reference sequence). The CDR3 coding sequence is TGTGCCAGCAGCAAAACCGGGACCCCGTGGGGAAACACCATATATTTT. This translates into CASSKTGTPWGNTIYF.

V is TRBV6-4 and J is TRBJ1-2; maybe TRBD1 (6 bases). With 6 bases removed from V and 8 bases from J, the gap between germline ends came to 16 bases. The CDR3 has 13 amino acids. CDR1 MRHNA and CDR2 SNTAGT come from the germline V gene. The CDR3 nucleotides read TGTGCCAGCAGATTGGACAGCCAAGGGGGCTACACCTTC. Encoded protein: CASRLDSQGGYTF.

This clonotype was counted a few times. J is TRBJ2-2 and V is TRBV4-1, with TRBD2 matching over 7 bases. The CDR3 runs to 15 residues. The V gene's germline CDR1 is MGHRA and CDR2 YSYEKL. Trimming cost V 2 bases and J 2 bases; bases outside gene matches: 2. CDR3 loop: CASSQLAVNTGELFF. CDR3 nucleotide sequence: TGCGCCAGCAGCCAACTAGCGGTAAACACCGGGGAGCTGTTTTTT.

A few counts support this clonotype. This sequence joins TRBV20-1 and TRBJ2-2; the D gene is possibly TRBD2 (6 bases). V shed 2 bases and J shed 6 bases, with 13 bases lying between them. The CDR3 loop spans 14 amino acids. Per germline, CDR1 DFQATT and CDR2 SNEGSKA (reference sequence). As DNA, the CDR3 is TGCAGTGCTAGACGTATCGGGGGTGCCGGGGAGCTGTTTTTT. Its translation: CSARRIGGAGELFF.

This clonotype was counted between two and nine times. The chain joins TRBV11-2 to TRBJ2-7; maybe TRBD2 (6 bases). V dropped 0 bases and J dropped 7 bases, with 10 bases sitting between them. CDR1 and CDR2 (germline): SGHAT, FQNNGV. This CDR3 comprises 13 residues. The CDR3 nucleotides read TGTGCCAGCAGCTTAGAGGTCGCGGGGGAGCAGTACTTC. It encodes CASSLEVAGEQYF. Full variable domain (outside the CDR3, taken from reference TRBV11-2 and TRBJ2-7): EAGVAQSPRYKIIEKRQSVAFWCNPISGHATLYWYQQILGQGPKLLIQFQNNGVVDDSQLPKDRFSAERLKGVDSTLKIQPAKLEDSAVYLCASSLEVAGEQYFGPGTRLTVT.